The entry below describes one TCR beta chain. The sample holds a few counts of this clonotype. The antigen it recognizes is unknown. No much larger clonotype is one base removed from it; base qualities were not supplied. Sequencer: Illumina HiSeq 2500. TCR beta libraries were prepared by quantitative 5'-RACE with molecular barcodes. The original pipeline was this. To identify disease-linked TCR variants, a new computational method was used, one built on a probabilistic model of VDJ rearrangement. TCRdb handled the public reads itself, with Q25 trimming in fastp and clone calling in MiXCR, and kept productive beta chains. One record per CDR3 amino acid sequence lists the most common genes and DNA. These V and J calls originate from TCRdb's pipeline instead of the authors' own analysis. For this sample the table gives around 250,000 distinct CDR3 sequences, of which 18% were detected only once. More than 25% of the sample is held by the ten biggest clonotypes.

The germline V gene gives CDR1 as MNHEY and CDR2 as SVGEGT. The CDR3 sequence holds 16 residues, the cysteine and phenylalanine included. The read is trimmed to its CDR3 DNA, 48 bases read in frame from base 1. Clipping removes 6 bases from V and 2 bases from J, with 7 as the unmatched junction base count. This record belongs to a study of CD8 T cells in ankylosing spondylitis listed by TCRdb under 2017. About the study as a whole: T cell receptor beta repertoires were profiled in healthy donors and ankylosing spondylitis patients so that disease-linked TCR variants could be found. The whole study cohort included about a hundred healthy donors and 25 ankylosing spondylitis patients. Peripheral blood samples were taken, and synovial fluid was additionally collected from ankylosing spondylitis patients.

Beyond this particular receptor, the publication reports: The disease-linked clones had a CD8+ phenotype and were found at relatively low frequencies in peripheral blood. The disease-linked clones were reported as significantly enriched in matched synovial fluid samples from ankylosing spondylitis patients. A TCR beta motif made up of several highly homologous amino acid variants appeared to be characteristic of blood from ankylosing spondylitis patients. Some motif variants had previously been reported in the synovial fluid and blood of reactive arthritis patients, which suggests shared mechanisms of disease initiation.

Sequenced material: blood, either unsorted or a sorted T cell fraction (not recorded which). The chain uses TRBV6-2 or TRBV6-3 and TRBJ2-1; TRBD2 aligns with 10 central bases. The source is a male donor with ankylosing spondylitis or in good health (not recorded which). The CDR3 in this case is CASSQSAGGTYNEQFF. The DNA is TGTGCCAGCAGCCAGTCAGCGGGAGGGACCTACAATGAGCAGTTCTTC.